This T cell receptor beta chain was sequenced during a study of T cells in Graves' hyperthyroidism and ophthalmopathy. Amplified regions were TCR beta CDR3 sequences from RNA transcripts. The primer set for the first-round RT-PCR of the TCR CDR3 was HTBI. TCRdb re-called the multiplex PCR reads through MiXCR, storing one row per CDR3 protein. The repertoire includes about 600,000 distinct CDR3 sequences, roughly a sixth of them detected once, and roughly 3.5% sits in the top ten. The CDR3 is 16 amino acids. J gave up 8 bases and V 3 bases, and 12 bases lay outside the gene matches. Germline values: CDR1 SGHVS, CDR2 FQNEAQ. This clonotype was recorded many times.

The rearrangement uses TRBV7-8 and TRBJ2-2; 7 positions agree with TRBD1. The sample consisted of blood. This clonotype originated in a woman aged 40 to 49 with Graves' ophthalmopathy. The CDR3 bases are TGTGCCAGCAGCTTCCTCGCGCAGGGGGTCGGTGGGGAGCTGTTTTTT. Its translation is CASSFLAQGVGGELFF.